These 6 T cell receptor beta chains were sequenced from one sample in a study of beta chain features in type 1 diabetes. Antigen specificity for these receptors is unknown. The entirety of the isolated RNA underwent reverse transcription, so expressed TCRB transcripts were sequenced. The assay was immunoSEQ multiplex PCR, and TCRdb's table has in-frame clones only and misses some. The sample includes nearly 700,000 clones, around an eighth seen only once; the top ten take less than 0.025%. Whole-study results and caveats: Shortening that was moderate but significant affected the TCRB CDR3s of Type 1 diabetes patients in all four CD4+ subsets.

Input material: naive CD4+ T cells from blood. Source of these receptors: a man between 18 and 35 years old with type 1 diabetes.

This clone showed up just a few times. The CDR3, as DNA: TGTGCCAGCAGCTTACAGGCAGACTATGGCTACACCTTC. Translation gives CASSLQADYGYTF. The V and J genes are TRBV7-9 and TRBJ1-2; D gene ambiguous. Per the germline V gene, CDR1 is SEHNR and CDR2 is FQNEAQ (reference sequence). V was shortened by 2 bases and J by 3 bases, with 7 bases between the two germline ends. The CDR3 extends over 13 amino acids.

The V and J genes are TRBV19 and TRBJ2-5, with 7 bases fitting TRBD1. The CDR3 sequence is 14 residues long. V was pared by 5 bases and J by 1 base, with 4 bases of the junction left unmatched. The germline V gene encodes CDR1 LNHDA and CDR2 SQIVND (reference sequence). The CDR3: CASSPGQSQETQYF. CDR3 DNA sequence: TGTGCCAGTAGTCCGGGACAGAGCCAAGAGACCCAGTACTTC. Based on the CDR3 plus reference TRBV19 and TRBJ2-5, the full variable domain is DGGITQSPKYLFRKEGQNVTLSCEQNLNHDAMYWYRQDPGQGLRLIYYSQIVNDFQKGDIAEGYSVSREKKESFPLTVTSAQKNPTAFYLCASSPGQSQETQYFGPGTRLLVL.

In this sample, this clone turned up a few times. The rearrangement uses TRBV7-9 and TRBJ1-5; 8 bases are shared with TRBD1. The V gene's germline CDR1 is SEHNR and CDR2 FQNEAQ (reference sequence). The V segment lost 6 bases and the J segment 6 bases; nucleotides outside the gene matches: 7. This CDR3 has 14 amino acids. Written as DNA, the CDR3 is TGTGCCAGCAGGGATGACAGGGGTCTTCAGCCCCAGCATTTT. Amino acids: CASRDDRGLQPQHF.

The rearrangement uses TRBV11-2 and TRBJ2-3; D call uncertain. Germline CDR1 SGHAT, CDR2 FQNNGV. V lost 5 bases, J lost 0 bases, and 18 bases lay in between. CDR3 length: 17 residues. CDR3 protein: CASSQLVGVPSTDTQYF. The DNA for the CDR3 is TGTGCCAGCAGCCAGTTGGTTGGAGTTCCTAGCACAGATACGCAGTATTTT.

V is TRBV30 and J is TRBJ1-4; TRBD1 matches at 9 bases. This CDR3 is 14 amino acids long. The junction had 11 bases not matched to a gene; V was cut back by 7 bases and J by 8 bases. CDR1 and CDR2 (germline): GTSNPN, SVGIG (reference sequence). The CDR3 spells CASGTGSLEEKLFF. The CDR3 DNA reads TGTGCCTCCGGGACAGGGAGTCTCGAGGAAAAACTGTTTTTT.

The V and J genes are TRBV7-9 and TRBJ1-2, with D uncertain. CDR3 length: 15 amino acids. Trimming removed 4 bases at V and 8 bases at J, with 20 bases between. Germline loops: CDR1 SEHNR, CDR2 FQNEAQ (reference sequence). The CDR3 loop reads CASSWTSSSTGGYTF. CDR3 nucleotides: TGTGCCAGCAGCTGGACGTCCTCCTCCACCGGGGGCTACACCTTC.